The 15 T cell receptor beta chains reported below all come from one sample, sequenced in a study (dated by TCRdb to about 2016). Library preparation was by RT-PCR. For sequencing, an Illumina MiSeq was employed. TCRdb trimmed public reads at Q25 via fastp, called clones via MiXCR and kept in-frame beta chains. Every CDR3 protein is listed once, alongside the most common genes and DNA of its rows. Here the sample has about 680,000 distinct CDR3 sequences; approximately 15% occur a single time. 3.6% of the sample is held by the ten biggest clonotypes. Sequencing was performed on memory CD4+ T cells from blood. Receptors were obtained from a female donor in good health, serving as a healthy control.

This sequence joins TRBV10-3 and TRBJ2-1, with D perhaps matching TRBD1 (7 bases). V was shortened by 7 bases and J by 7 bases, with 20 bases between the two germline ends. Germline values: CDR1 ENHRY, CDR2 SYGVKD. CDR3 length: 15 amino acids. The DNA for the CDR3 is TGTGCCATCACCGGGAGTAGGGGACAGCGGAATGAGCAGTTCTTC. Translated: CAITGSRGQRNEQFF.

The genes are TRBV28 and TRBJ1-1; TRBD1 agrees at 7 bases. The CDR3 is 12 amino acids. Germline CDR1 reads MDHEN; CDR2 reads SYDVKM. The V gene end was trimmed by 11 bases and the J gene end by 5 bases; junction bases not matched to a gene: 8. Here the CDR3 DNA reads TGTGCCTTACAGGGGTTAAGGACTGAAGCTTTCTTT. Translating gives CALQGLRTEAFF.

This clonotype was detected only a few times. The gene calls are TRBV7-2 and TRBJ1-1, with D uncertain. CDR3 length: 14 amino acids. The V gene lost 1 base and the J gene lost 8 bases, with 14 bases spanning the gap. From germline, CDR1 is SGHTA and CDR2 FQGNSA. The DNA for the CDR3 is TGTGCCAGCAGCTTAGTGGGTCGCTTCAGCGAAGCTTTCTTT. Translating gives CASSLVGRFSEAFF. Full variable domain (outside the CDR3, taken from reference TRBV7-2 and TRBJ1-1): GAGVSQSPSNKVTEKGKDVELRCDPISGHTALYWYRQSLGQGLEFLIYFQGNSAPDKSGLPSDRFSAERTGGSVSTLTIQRTQQEDSAVYLCASSLVGRFSEAFFGQGTRLTVV.

The V gene is TRBV12-3 or TRBV12-4, the J gene TRBJ1-4; D is undetermined. This CDR3 is 14 amino acids long. V shed 3 bases and J shed 8 bases, with 13 bases lying between them. The CDR3 region has the DNA TGTGCCAGCAGTTTTGTTTCGAGCTCGGAAAAACTGTTTTTT. As protein: CASSFVSSSEKLFF.

The chain carries TRBV5-5 and TRBJ2-2; D gene ambiguous. This CDR3 has 15 amino acids. Trimming took 2 bases from V and 6 from J, leaving 14 bases between them. Germline loops: CDR1 SGHKS, CDR2 YYEKEE (reference sequence). The CDR3 region is CASSLGLSAAGELFF. The CDR3 DNA reads as TGTGCCAGCAGCTTAGGCCTCTCGGCGGCCGGGGAGCTGTTTTTT.

The chain links TRBV12-3 or TRBV12-4 to TRBJ1-3; 9 bases agree with TRBD1. This CDR3 comprises 14 residues. Trimming removed 6 bases from V and 4 bases from J; junction bases left unmatched: 4. DNA of the CDR3: TGTGCCAGCAGACCGGGGACAGGGGGAAACACCATATATTTT. It specifies CASRPGTGGNTIYF.

The rearrangement uses TRBV20-1 and TRBJ1-5, with TRBD1 matching 9 bases. Germline values: CDR1 DFQATT, CDR2 SNEGSKA (reference sequence). V was pared by 1 base and J by 0 bases, with 13 bases of the junction left unmatched. This CDR3 is built from 19 residues. The CDR3 here is CSARGGGQGKFYSNQPQHF. The CDR3 DNA follows: TGCAGTGCTAGAGGTGGGGGACAGGGTAAATTCTATAGCAATCAGCCCCAGCATTTT.

This clonotype has a count of ten or more. Compared with germline, one end of the junction differs, possibly owing to a read error. DNA of the CDR3: TGCAGTGCTGGAGACGCAGGGGGTCAAGACATTCAGTACTTC. This codes for CSAGDAGGQDIQYF. The genes are TRBV20-1 and TRBJ2-4; TRBD1 agrees at 7 bases. The CDR3 has 14 amino acids. The V gene's germline CDR1 is DFQATT and CDR2 SNEGSKA (reference sequence).

This clonotype was observed a few times. This chain links TRBV24-1 with TRBJ2-3, with D perhaps being TRBD1 or TRBD2 (5 bases each). There are 13 residues in the CDR3. Germline V gene data show CDR1 as KGHDR and CDR2 as SFDVKD. Between the trimmed V and J ends, which lost 5 bases and 1 base, there was a span of 6 bases. CDR3 DNA: TGTGCCACCAGTGTGGGGGGCACAGATACGCAGTATTTT. Protein product: CATSVGGTDTQYF.

This clonotype was detected many times. The chain links TRBV12-3 or TRBV12-4 to TRBJ2-3; D perhaps matches TRBD1 (6 bases). V was pared by 1 base and J by 1 base, with 12 bases between. This CDR3 region has 16 residues. The CDR3 DNA follows: TGTGCCAGCAGTTTAGGAGTACAGGGCCGCACAGATACGCAGTATTTT. This translates into CASSLGVQGRTDTQYF.

This clonotype showed up just a few times. The rearrangement links TRBV7-3 to TRBJ2-1, with D uncertain. Germline V gives CDR1 SGHTA, CDR2 FQGTGA. CDR3 size: 13 residues. Trimming cost V 1 base and J 5 bases, with 6 bases left between them. The CDR3 coding sequence is TGTGCCAGCAGCTTAAATTGGGACAATGAGCAGTTCTTC. It encodes CASSLNWDNEQFF.

V and J are TRBV9 and TRBJ1-1; 8 bases fit TRBD1. The CDR3 is 14 amino acids. Germline V gene sequence: CDR1 SGDLS, CDR2 YYNGEE. Losses at the gene ends were 4 bases for V and 5 bases for J; bases not matched to a gene: 7. DNA of the CDR3: TGTGCCAGCAGCTCATTGGACAGGGAGACTGAAGCTTTCTTT. Its protein product is CASSSLDRETEAFF.

This clonotype was recorded many times. This chain links TRBV5-1 with TRBJ2-7; tentatively, D is TRBD2 (6 bases). This CDR3 region has 14 residues. Germline V lookup: CDR1 SGHRS, CDR2 YFSETQ. V shed 0 bases and J shed 2 bases, with 9 bases lying between them. CDR3 sequence: CASSLGDSTYEQYF. CDR3 nucleotide sequence: TGCGCCAGCAGCTTGGGGGACTCTACCTACGAGCAGTACTTC.

In this sample, this clonotype turned up many times. V is TRBV20-1 and J is TRBJ2-2; D is possibly TRBD1 (6 bases). Germline values: CDR1 DFQATT, CDR2 SNEGSKA (reference sequence). This CDR3 contains 16 residues. Trimming took 5 bases from V and 4 from J, leaving 20 bases between them. The CDR3 DNA is TGCAGTGCTCCGCACTTGCCAGGGGACCCCACCGGGGAGCTGTTTTTT. Translation: CSAPHLPGDPTGELFF.

This clonotype was found many times. The chain recombines TRBV5-1 with TRBJ1-5; 7 bases agree with TRBD1. J was trimmed by 4 bases and V by 0 bases; bases with no gene match: 10. This CDR3 contains 17 residues. Germline lookup yields CDR1 SGHRS and CDR2 YFSETQ. The CDR3 coding sequence is TGCGCCAGCAGCTTGGGGGATCCGGGACAGCTTAATCAGCCCCAGCATTTT. Translating it yields CASSLGDPGQLNQPQHF.